This T cell receptor (beta chain) originates from a study of esophageal squamous cell carcinoma under preoperative chemotherapy. Study in general: Both tumor-infiltrating lymphocytes and peripheral blood T cells had their TCR repertoires profiled.

The V end was cut by 6 bases, the J end by 7 bases, with 16 bases between. CDR1 and CDR2 from the germline V gene are MGHDK and SYGVNS. The CDR3 consists of 14 residues. Time point reported: after preoperative PTX-NDP chemotherapy. Study-level findings and limits: After chemotherapy, TCR diversity rose significantly in peripheral T cells but not in tumor-infiltrating lymphocytes. Paclitaxel-nedaplatin therapy caused immediate, substantial clonotype frequency changes. After treatment, tumor-infiltrating lymphocytes apparently came partly from blood T cells.

As regards this clonotype: Its antigen remains unidentified.

TCRdb independently ran MiXCR on the PCR reads; one entry per CDR3 protein. The top ten hold roughly 30% of the sample, which has about 18,000 distinct CDR3 sequences, about half seen once. The receptor's source is a human donor with esophageal squamous cell carcinoma. The donor label of this sample is uncertain. The J gene is TRBJ2-1, the V gene TRBV25-1, with TRBD2 as a possible D gene (7 bases). This material was collected from a patient given preoperative chemotherapy. The CDR3 DNA is TGTGCCAGCAGGAGGGGGGGCGGGAGTAATGAGCAGTTCTTC. Amino acid sequence: CASRRGGGSNEQFF.